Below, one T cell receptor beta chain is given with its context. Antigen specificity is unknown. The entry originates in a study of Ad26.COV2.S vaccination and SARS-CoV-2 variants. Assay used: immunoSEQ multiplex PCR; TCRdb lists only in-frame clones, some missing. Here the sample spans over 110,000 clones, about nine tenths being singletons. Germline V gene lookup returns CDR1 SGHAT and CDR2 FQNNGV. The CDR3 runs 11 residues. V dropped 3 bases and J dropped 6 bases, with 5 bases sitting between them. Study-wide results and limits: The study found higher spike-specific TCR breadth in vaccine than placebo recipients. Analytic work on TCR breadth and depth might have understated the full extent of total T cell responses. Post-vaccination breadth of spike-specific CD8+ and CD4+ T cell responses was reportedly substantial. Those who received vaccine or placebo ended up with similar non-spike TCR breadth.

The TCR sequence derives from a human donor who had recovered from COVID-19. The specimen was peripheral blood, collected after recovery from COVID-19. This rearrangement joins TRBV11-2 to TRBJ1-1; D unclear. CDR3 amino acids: CASSFQAEAFF. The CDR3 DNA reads TGTGCCAGCAGCTTTCAGGCTGAAGCTTTCTTT.